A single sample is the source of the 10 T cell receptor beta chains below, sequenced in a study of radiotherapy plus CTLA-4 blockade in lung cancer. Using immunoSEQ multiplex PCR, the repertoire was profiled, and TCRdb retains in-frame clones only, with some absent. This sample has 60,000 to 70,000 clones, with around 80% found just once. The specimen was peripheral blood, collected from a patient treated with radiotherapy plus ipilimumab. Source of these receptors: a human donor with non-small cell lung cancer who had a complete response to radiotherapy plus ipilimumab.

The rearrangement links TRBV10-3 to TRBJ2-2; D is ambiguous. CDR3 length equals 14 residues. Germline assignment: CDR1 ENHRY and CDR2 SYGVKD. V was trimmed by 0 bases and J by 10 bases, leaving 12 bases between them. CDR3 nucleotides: TGTGCCATCAGTGAGTCGATAACATTCGAGGAGCTGTTTTTT. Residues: CAISESITFEELFF.

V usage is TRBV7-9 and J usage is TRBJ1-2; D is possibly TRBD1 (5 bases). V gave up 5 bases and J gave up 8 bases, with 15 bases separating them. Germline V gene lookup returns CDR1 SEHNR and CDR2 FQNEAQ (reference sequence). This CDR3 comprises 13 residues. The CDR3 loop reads CASSQGLPSGYTF. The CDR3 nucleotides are TGTGCCAGCAGCCAGGGACTCCCCAGCGGCTACACCTTC.

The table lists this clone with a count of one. The DNA of the CDR3 is TGTGCCAGCAGTACTAGCGGGGCCTACGAGCAGTACTTC. This gives the protein CASSTSGAYEQYF. The V call is TRBV6-6, the J call TRBJ2-5, with 10 positions matching TRBD2. Matching the DNA end better, TRBJ2-7 makes the J call doubtful. The CDR3 spans 13 residues. The germline CDR1 and CDR2 sequences are MNHNY and SVGAGI (reference sequence).

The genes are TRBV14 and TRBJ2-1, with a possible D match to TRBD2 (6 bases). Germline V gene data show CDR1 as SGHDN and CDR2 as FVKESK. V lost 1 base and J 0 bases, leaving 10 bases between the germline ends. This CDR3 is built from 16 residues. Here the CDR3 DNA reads TGTGCCAGCAGCCAAGTGGTCGGGAGCTCCTACAATGAGCAGTTCTTC. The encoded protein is CASSQVVGSSYNEQFF.

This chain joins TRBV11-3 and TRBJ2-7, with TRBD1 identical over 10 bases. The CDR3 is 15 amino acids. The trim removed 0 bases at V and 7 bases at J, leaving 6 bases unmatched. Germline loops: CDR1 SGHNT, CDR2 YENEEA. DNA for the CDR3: TGTGCCAGCAGCTTAGACGACAGGGGGCTGGGTGAGCAGTACGTC. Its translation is CASSLDDRGLGEQYV.

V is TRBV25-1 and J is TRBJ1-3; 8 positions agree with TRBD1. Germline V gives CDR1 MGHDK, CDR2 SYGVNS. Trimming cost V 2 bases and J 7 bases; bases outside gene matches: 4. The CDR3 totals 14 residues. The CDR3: CASSETGGRNTIYF. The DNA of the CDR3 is TGTGCCAGCAGTGAAACAGGGGGACGGAACACCATATATTTT.

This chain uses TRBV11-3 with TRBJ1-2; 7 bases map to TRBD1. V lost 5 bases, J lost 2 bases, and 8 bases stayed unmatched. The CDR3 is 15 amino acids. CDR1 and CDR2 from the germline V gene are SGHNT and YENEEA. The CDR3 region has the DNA TGTGCCAGCAGCCCTTCGACAGGGCTCAACTATGGCTACACCTTC. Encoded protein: CASSPSTGLNYGYTF.

In nucleotides, the CDR3 is TGTGCCAGCTCGTCACATAAGGGTTTGGACACTGAAGCTTTCTTT. Translated, it gives CASSSHKGLDTEAFF. V usage is TRBV18 and J usage is TRBJ1-1; D not certain. The CDR3 spans 15 residues. V lost 6 bases, J lost 3 bases, and 17 bases lay in between. Germline CDR1 is KGHSH and CDR2 is LQKENI. Full variable domain (rest looked up from reference TRBV18 and TRBJ1-1): NAGVMQNPRHLVRRRGQEARLRCSPMKGHSHVYWYRQLPEEGLKFMVYLQKENIIDESGMPKERFSAEFPKEGPSILRIQQVVRGDSAAYFCASSSHKGLDTEAFFGQGTRLTVV.

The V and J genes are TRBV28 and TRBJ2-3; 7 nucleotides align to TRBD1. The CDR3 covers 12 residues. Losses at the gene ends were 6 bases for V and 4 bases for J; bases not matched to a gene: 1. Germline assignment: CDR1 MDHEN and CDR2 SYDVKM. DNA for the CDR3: TGTGCCAGCAGAACAGGGGCAGATACGCAGTATTTT. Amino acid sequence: CASRTGADTQYF.

The CDR3 coding sequence is TGCGCCAGCAGCCAAGGAGTTCACGCAGCTTACGAGCAGTACTTC. It encodes CASSQGVHAAYEQYF. The chain joins TRBV4-1 to TRBJ2-7, with D hard to call. Trimming shortened V by 1 base and J by 4 bases, and 14 bases separated the two germline ends. The CDR3 runs to 15 residues. Germline V gene data show CDR1 as MGHRA and CDR2 as YSYEKL.